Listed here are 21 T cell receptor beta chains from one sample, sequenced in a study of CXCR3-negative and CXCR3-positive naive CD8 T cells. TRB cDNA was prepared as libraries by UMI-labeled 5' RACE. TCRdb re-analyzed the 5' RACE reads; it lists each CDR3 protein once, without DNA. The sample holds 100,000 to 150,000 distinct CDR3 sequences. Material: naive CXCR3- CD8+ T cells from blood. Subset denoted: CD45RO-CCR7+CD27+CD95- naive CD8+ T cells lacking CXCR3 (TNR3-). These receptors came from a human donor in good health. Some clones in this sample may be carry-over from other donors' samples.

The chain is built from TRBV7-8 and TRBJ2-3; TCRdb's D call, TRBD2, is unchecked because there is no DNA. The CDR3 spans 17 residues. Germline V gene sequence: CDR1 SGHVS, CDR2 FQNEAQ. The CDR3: CASSFFLAEFGGDTQYF.

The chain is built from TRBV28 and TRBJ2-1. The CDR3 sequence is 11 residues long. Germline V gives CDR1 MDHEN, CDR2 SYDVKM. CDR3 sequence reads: CASSGVNEQFF.

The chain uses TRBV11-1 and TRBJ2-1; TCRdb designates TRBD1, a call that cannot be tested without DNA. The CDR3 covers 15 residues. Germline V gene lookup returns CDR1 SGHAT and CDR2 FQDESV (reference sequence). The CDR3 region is CASSLPTSGGNEQFF.

CDR3 sequence: CSAPVGSSYNEQFF. The chain uses TRBV20-1 and TRBJ2-1; TCRdb indicates TRBD1, and absent DNA this call remains unverified. This CDR3 region has 14 residues. The germline V gene encodes CDR1 DFQATT and CDR2 SNEGSKA (reference sequence).

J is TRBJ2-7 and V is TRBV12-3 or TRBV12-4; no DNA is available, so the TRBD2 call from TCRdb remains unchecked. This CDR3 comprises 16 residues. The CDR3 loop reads CASSWVATAGVYEQYF.

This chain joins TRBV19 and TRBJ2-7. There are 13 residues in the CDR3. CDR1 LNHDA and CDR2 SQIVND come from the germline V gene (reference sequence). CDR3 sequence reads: CASSIDRNYEQYF.

CDR3 protein: CATSRGGGTYNEQFF. This sequence joins TRBV15 and TRBJ2-1. Germline values: CDR1 LNHNV, CDR2 YYDKDF (reference sequence). The length of the CDR3 is 15 residues.

The CDR3 sequence is CASSQRRGGELFF. This chain uses TRBV4-1 with TRBJ2-2; TCRdb gives TRBD2 as the D gene, but with no DNA this cannot be confirmed. The germline V gene encodes CDR1 MGHRA and CDR2 YSYEKL. This CDR3 contains 13 residues.

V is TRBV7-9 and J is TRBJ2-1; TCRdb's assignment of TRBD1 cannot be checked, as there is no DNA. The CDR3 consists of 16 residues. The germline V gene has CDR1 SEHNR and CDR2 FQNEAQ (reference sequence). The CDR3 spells CASSSEQRTGYNEQFF.

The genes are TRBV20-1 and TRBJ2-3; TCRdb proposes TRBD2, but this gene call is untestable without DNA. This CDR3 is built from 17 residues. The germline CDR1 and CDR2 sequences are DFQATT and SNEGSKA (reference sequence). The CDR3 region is CSARPSGLAGIADTQYF.

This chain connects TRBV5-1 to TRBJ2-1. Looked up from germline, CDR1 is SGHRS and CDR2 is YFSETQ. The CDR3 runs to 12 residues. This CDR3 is CASSPFLGEQFF.

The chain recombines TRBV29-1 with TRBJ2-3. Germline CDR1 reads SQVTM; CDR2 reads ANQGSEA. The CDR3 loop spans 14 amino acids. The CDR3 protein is CSVLETSSTDTQYF.

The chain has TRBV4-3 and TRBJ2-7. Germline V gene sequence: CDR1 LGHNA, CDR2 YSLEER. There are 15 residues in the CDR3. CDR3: CASSQDTQAPYEQYF.

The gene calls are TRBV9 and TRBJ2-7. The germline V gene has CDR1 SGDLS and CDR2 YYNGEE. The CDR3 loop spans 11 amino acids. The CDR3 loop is CASSSTGEQYF. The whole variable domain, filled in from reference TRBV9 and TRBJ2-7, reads DSGVTQTPKHLITATGQRVTLRCSPRSGDLSVYWYQQSLDQGLQFLIQYYNGEERAKGNILERFSAQQFPDLHSELNLSSLELGDSALYFCASSSTGEQYFGPGTRLTVT.

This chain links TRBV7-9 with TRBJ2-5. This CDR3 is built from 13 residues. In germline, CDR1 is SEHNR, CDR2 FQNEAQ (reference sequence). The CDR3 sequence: CASSLVVQETQYF. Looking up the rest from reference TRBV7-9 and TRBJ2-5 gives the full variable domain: DTGVSQNPRHKITKRGQNVTFRCDPISEHNRLYWYRQTLGQGPEFLTYFQNEAQLEKSRLLSDRFSAERPKGSFSTLEIQRTEQGDSAMYLCASSLVVQETQYFGPGTRLLVL.

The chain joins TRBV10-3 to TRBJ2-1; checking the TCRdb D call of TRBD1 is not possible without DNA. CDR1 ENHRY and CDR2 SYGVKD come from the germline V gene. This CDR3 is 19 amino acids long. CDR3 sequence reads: CAISDSELRDGGSYNEQFF.

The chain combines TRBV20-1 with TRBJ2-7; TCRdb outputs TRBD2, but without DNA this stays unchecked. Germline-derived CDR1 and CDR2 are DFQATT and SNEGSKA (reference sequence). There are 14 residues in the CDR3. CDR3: CSALDFQSSYEQYF.

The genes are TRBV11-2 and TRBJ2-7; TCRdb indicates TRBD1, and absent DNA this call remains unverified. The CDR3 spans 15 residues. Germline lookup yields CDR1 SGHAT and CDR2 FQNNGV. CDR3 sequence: CASSERGIGFYEQYF.

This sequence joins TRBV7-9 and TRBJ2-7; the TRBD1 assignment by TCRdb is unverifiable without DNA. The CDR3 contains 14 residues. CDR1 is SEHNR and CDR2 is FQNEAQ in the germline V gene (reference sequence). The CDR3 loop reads CASSSRDRAYEQYF.

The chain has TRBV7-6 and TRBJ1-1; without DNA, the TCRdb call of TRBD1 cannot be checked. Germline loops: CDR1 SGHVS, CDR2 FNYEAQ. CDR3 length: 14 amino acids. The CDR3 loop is CASSLRQGGTEAFF.

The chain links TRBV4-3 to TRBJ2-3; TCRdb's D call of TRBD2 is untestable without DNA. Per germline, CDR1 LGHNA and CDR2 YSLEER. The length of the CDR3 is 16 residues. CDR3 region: CASSQAGTSATDTQYF.